These 26 T cell receptor beta chains were all obtained from the same sample, sequenced in a study of CD8+CD57+ T cells in acquired aplastic anemia (dated 2018 in TCRdb). The patients picked for sequencing were ones in whom flow cytometry had shown an expansion of CD8+CD57+ cells. Sequenced using an Illumina HiSeq 2000. Genomic DNA was used as template for profiling of TCR beta VDJ combinations and CDR3 sequences. The public reads were run again by TCRdb, first through fastp at Q25 and then through MiXCR, and only productive beta chains were kept. Rows matching on CDR3 protein sequence are summarized as one entry with the most common DNA and genes. The sample table contains approximately 170,000 distinct CDR3 sequences; only one count was recorded for 40% to 55% of them. The ten largest make up roughly 3.5% of the sample. Sequenced sample: sorted CD4+, CD8+, or CD8+CD57+ T cells (not recorded which) from PBMCs. The receptors derive from a human donor with aplastic anemia.

This chain joins TRBV19 and TRBJ2-7; the match to TRBD1 covers 11 bases. Germline CDR1 and CDR2: LNHDA and SQIVND (reference sequence). With V trimmed by 7 bases and J by 6 bases, 5 bases remained unmatched. The length of the CDR3 is 13 residues. The CDR3 region is CASKSDRGREQYF. The CDR3 DNA reads TGTGCCAGTAAATCGGACAGGGGGCGCGAGCAGTACTTC.

This clonotype was observed many times. The rearrangement joins TRBV19 to TRBJ2-3; D gene unclear. Germline CDR1 LNHDA, CDR2 SQIVND (reference sequence). The CDR3 sequence is 16 residues long. Between the trimmed V and J ends, which lost 1 base and 1 base, there was a span of 12 bases. The CDR3 bases are TGTGCCAGTAGTATAGGAGAAGGGTGGGGCACAGATACGCAGTATTTT. This gives the protein CASSIGEGWGTDTQYF.

There are many counts of this clonotype. The J gene is TRBJ2-2, the V gene TRBV6-5; possibly TRBD1 for D (6 bases). Germline CDR1 and CDR2: MNHEY and SVGAGI. CDR3 length: 16 amino acids. V lost 1 base and J 0 bases, leaving 9 bases between the germline ends. CDR3: CASSYLGTPNTGELFF. The CDR3 nucleotides read TGTGCCAGCAGTTACTTGGGGACACCGAACACCGGGGAGCTGTTTTTT.

The rearrangement joins TRBV6-9 to TRBJ2-7; D possibly corresponds to TRBD2 (5 bases). The V gene's germline CDR1 is MNHGY and CDR2 SVAAGI. This CDR3 comprises 15 residues. Trimming stripped 9 bases from V and 0 bases from J, with 18 bases between. The CDR3 sequence: CASSLLAFSSYEQYF. The DNA of the CDR3 is TGTGCCAGTAGCTTATTAGCGTTTAGCTCCTACGAGCAGTACTTC.

V and J are TRBV25-1 and TRBJ2-5; D uncertain. Between the trimmed V and J ends, which lost 2 bases and 3 bases, there was a span of 10 bases. The germline V gene has CDR1 MGHDK and CDR2 SYGVNS. The CDR3 loop spans 14 amino acids. Written as DNA, the CDR3 is TGTGCCAGCAGTGAAAACGGCTTGGAAGAGACCCAGTACTTC. Translation: CASSENGLEETQYF.

This chain links TRBV30 with TRBJ1-5; D unresolved. V shed 0 bases and J shed 5 bases, with 8 bases lying between them. The CDR3 is 13 amino acids. Per the germline V gene, CDR1 is GTSNPN and CDR2 is SVGIG (reference sequence). The DNA for the CDR3 is TGTGCCTGGAGTGTACACGGGGATCAGCCCCAGCATTTT. Translation: CAWSVHGDQPQHF.

The chain carries TRBV12-3 or TRBV12-4 and TRBJ1-1, with a tentative D call TRBD1 (5 bases). This CDR3 is 14 amino acids long. V lost 6 bases and J lost 2, with 13 bases in between. The CDR3 DNA sequence: TGTGCCAGCAGAGTACCGGGGCCCAACACTGAAGCTTTCTTT. Its protein is CASRVPGPNTEAFF.

The CDR3 reads CASTGRQGGEQYF. In DNA, the CDR3 is TGTGCCAGCACCGGGAGGCAGGGCGGCGAGCAGTACTTC. V and J are TRBV2 and TRBJ2-7; 7 bases fit TRBD2. Germline V gene data show CDR1 as SNHLY and CDR2 as FYNNEI. V gave up 7 bases and J gave up 6 bases; unmatched junction bases: 9. The CDR3 has 13 amino acids.

As concerns this clonotype: A much larger clone sits a single nucleotide away, making a read error possible. This chain links TRBV10-3 with TRBJ1-2; D unclear. The CDR3 is made up of 12 amino acids. V was trimmed by 3 bases and J by 4 bases, leaving 6 bases between them. Per germline, CDR1 ENHRY and CDR2 SYGVKD. DNA for the CDR3: TGTGCCATCAGTGAACTATCCTATGGCTACACCTTC. As protein: CAISELSYGYTF.

The chain couples TRBV2 to TRBJ1-2, with D possibly matching TRBD1 (6 bases). Germline V lookup: CDR1 SNHLY, CDR2 FYNNEI. The length of the CDR3 is 15 residues. Trimming took off 6 bases at V and 5 bases at J, with 19 bases between the two ends. The CDR3 DNA is TGTGCCAGCAGGACCCGGACAGATACAGCGTATGGCTACACCTTC. Translated: CASRTRTDTAYGYTF.

The V and J genes are TRBV6-2 or TRBV6-3 and TRBJ2-1; the match to TRBD2 covers 11 bases. V was pared by 2 bases and J by 9 bases, with 15 bases of the junction left unmatched. CDR3 length: 18 residues. Per germline, CDR1 MNHEY and CDR2 SVGEGT. The CDR3 bases are TGTGCCAGCAGTTACGGCCCGATTAGCGGGAGGGCGTACGGTGAGCAGTTCTTC. Its protein product is CASSYGPISGRAYGEQFF.

In this sample, this clonotype turned up a few times. This chain joins TRBV19 and TRBJ1-6, with unresolved D. The V and J ends lost 9 bases and 4 bases respectively, with 13 bases between them. Germline V lookup: CDR1 LNHDA, CDR2 SQIVND (reference sequence). The CDR3 length is 14 residues. The CDR3, as DNA: TGTGCCAGGGCCAGAGTCCTTTATAATTCACCCCTCCACTTT. As protein: CARARVLYNSPLHF.

This sequence joins TRBV19 and TRBJ1-6; perhaps TRBD1 as D (5 bases). CDR3 length: 13 residues. The ends were cut back, 7 bases at V and 14 bases at J, with 18 bases in the middle. Germline V gene lookup returns CDR1 LNHDA and CDR2 SQIVND (reference sequence). In DNA form, the CDR3 reads TGTGCCAGTACCGGAGGGGCCTTCGAGACCCTCCACTTT. Protein product: CASTGGAFETLHF. Using reference TRBV19 and TRBJ1-6 for the parts outside the CDR3, the full variable domain is DGGITQSPKYLFRKEGQNVTLSCEQNLNHDAMYWYRQDPGQGLRLIYYSQIVNDFQKGDIAEGYSVSREKKESFPLTVTSAQKNPTAFYLCASTGGAFETLHFGNGTRLTVT.

This clonotype showed up many times. The V gene is TRBV20-1, the J gene TRBJ1-2; possibly TRBD1 for D (6 bases). CDR3 length: 12 residues. Germline V gives CDR1 DFQATT, CDR2 SNEGSKA (reference sequence). Between the trimmed V and J ends, which lost 6 bases and 8 bases, there was a span of 16 bases. CDR3 DNA sequence: TGCAGTGCCCGGGACAACCTGGGGGGCTACACCTTC. This sequence encodes CSARDNLGGYTF.

The rearrangement joins TRBV10-2 to TRBJ1-2; TRBD1 is a possible D gene (6 bases). V was shortened by 6 bases and J by 7 bases, with 15 bases between the two germline ends. The germline V gene encodes CDR1 WSHSY and CDR2 SAAADI. The CDR3 runs to 13 residues. The CDR3 coding sequence is TGCGCCAGCAGATTACAGGGTGGGGTTGGCTACACCTTC. Encoded protein: CASRLQGGVGYTF.

With respect to this clonotype: A read error may explain this, as a much larger clone is one base away. V is TRBV12-3 or TRBV12-4 and J is TRBJ2-1, with 7 bases lining up with TRBD2. V was clipped by 6 bases and J by 7 bases; unmatched bases: 3. The CDR3 extends over 12 amino acids. CDR3 sequence (DNA): TGTGCCAGCAGGAGAGCGGGGAATGAGCAGTTCTTC. It codes for CASRRAGNEQFF.

This clonotype came up a few times. A much bigger clone sits one base away, suggesting this may be a read error. The chain couples TRBV6-5 to TRBJ2-7, with D maybe TRBD1 (5 bases). This CDR3 comprises 13 residues. Germline loops: CDR1 MNHEY, CDR2 SVGAGI. Trimming left V 2 bases short and J 7 bases short, with 12 bases between. CDR3 loop: CASSYVGAREQYV. For the CDR3, the DNA is TGTGCCAGCAGTTACGTAGGGGCGCGGGAGCAGTACGTC.

As to this clonotype: No conserved phenylalanine or tryptophan is present at the end of the CDR3, so a read error is the likely explanation. Because the CDR3's place on the DNA is in doubt, the DNA is left out and the CDR3 is given as listed by TCRdb. The V gene is TRBV7-3, the J gene TRBJ2-6. The CDR3 contains 8 residues when both ends are counted. The germline V gene encodes CDR1 SGHTA and CDR2 FQGTGA. CDR3: CASSLTDI.

The chain joins TRBV5-6 to TRBJ2-1; D is unresolved. CDR1 is SGHDT, CDR2 YYEEEE, per germline. The V end lost 1 base, the J end lost 7 bases, and 6 bases lay between the germline ends. The CDR3 totals 12 residues. CDR3 sequence reads: CASSLYSNEQFF. CDR3 sequence (DNA): TGTGCCAGCAGCTTGTACTCTAATGAGCAGTTCTTC. The whole variable domain, filled in from reference TRBV5-6 and TRBJ2-1, reads DAGVTQSPTHLIKTRGQQVTLRCSPKSGHDTVSWYQQALGQGPQFIFQYYEEEERQRGNFPDRFSGHQFPNYSSELNVNALLLGDSALYLCASSLYSNEQFFGPGTRLTVL.

V gene TRBV7-6 combines with J gene TRBJ2-7; D remains unclear. The ends were cut back, 1 base at V and 4 bases at J, with 5 bases in the middle. Germline-derived CDR1 and CDR2 are SGHVS and FNYEAQ. The CDR3 has 12 residues. As DNA, the CDR3 is TGTGCCAGCAGCTTAGGGGATTACGAGCAGTACTTC. Its translation: CASSLGDYEQYF.

The sample holds many counts of this clonotype. The chain uses TRBV19 and TRBJ1-4, with TRBD1 matching over 10 bases. With V trimmed by 5 bases and J by 5 bases, 11 bases remained unmatched. In germline, CDR1 is LNHDA, CDR2 SQIVND (reference sequence). The CDR3 length is 17 residues. This chain's CDR3 is CASSPSRDRGRNEKLFF. The CDR3 DNA reads as TGTGCCAGTAGTCCATCTCGGGACAGGGGAAGGAATGAAAAACTGTTTTTT.

In this sample, this clonotype turned up a few times. Germline and junction disagree at one end, which may indicate a read error. The rearrangement joins TRBV7-7 to TRBJ2-3; 8 positions match TRBD1. The germline gives CDR1 SSHAT, CDR2 FNYEAQ (reference sequence). CDR3 length: 13 amino acids. In DNA, the CDR3 is TGTGCTAGCAGCGTGACAGGGGCAGATACGCAGTATTTT. As protein: CASSVTGADTQYF.

The gene calls are TRBV25-1 and TRBJ2-7, with no clear D. V lost 6 bases to trimming and J lost 9 bases, with 24 bases between them. The germline gives CDR1 MGHDK, CDR2 SYGVNS. The length of the CDR3 is 15 residues. CDR3 amino acids: CASSPTGLSYEWQYF. Here the CDR3 DNA reads TGTGCCAGCAGCCCTACTGGTCTCTCCTACGAGTGGCAGTACTTC.

The J gene is TRBJ1-1, the V gene TRBV7-6; D remains unclear. The CDR3 is 13 amino acids. Per germline, CDR1 SGHVS and CDR2 FNYEAQ. Deletions cut 1 base from V and 6 bases from J, with 9 bases between. The CDR3 loop is CASSLGRDAEAFF. The CDR3 DNA follows: TGTGCCAGCAGCTTAGGACGTGACGCTGAAGCTTTCTTT.

This clonotype was picked up a small number of times. J is TRBJ2-7 and V is TRBV19; TRBD2 agrees at 7 bases. Trimming removed 5 bases from V and 4 bases from J; junction bases left unmatched: 5. Germline V CDR1 and CDR2: LNHDA, SQIVND (reference sequence). There are 13 residues in the CDR3. The CDR3 sequence: CASSAVGGYEQYF. CDR3 nucleotides: TGTGCCAGTAGTGCTGTCGGGGGGTACGAGCAGTACTTC.

At least ten counts were recorded for this clonotype. V usage is TRBV6-2 or TRBV6-3 and J usage is TRBJ2-7, with 9 bases lining up with TRBD1. Germline V lookup: CDR1 MNHEY, CDR2 SVGEGT. Trimming at V came to 0 bases and at J to 1 base, leaving 1 base not matched to a gene. CDR3 length equals 15 residues. The CDR3 loop reads CASSYSGQGSYEQYF. For the CDR3, the DNA is TGTGCCAGCAGTTACTCGGGACAGGGATCCTACGAGCAGTACTTC.